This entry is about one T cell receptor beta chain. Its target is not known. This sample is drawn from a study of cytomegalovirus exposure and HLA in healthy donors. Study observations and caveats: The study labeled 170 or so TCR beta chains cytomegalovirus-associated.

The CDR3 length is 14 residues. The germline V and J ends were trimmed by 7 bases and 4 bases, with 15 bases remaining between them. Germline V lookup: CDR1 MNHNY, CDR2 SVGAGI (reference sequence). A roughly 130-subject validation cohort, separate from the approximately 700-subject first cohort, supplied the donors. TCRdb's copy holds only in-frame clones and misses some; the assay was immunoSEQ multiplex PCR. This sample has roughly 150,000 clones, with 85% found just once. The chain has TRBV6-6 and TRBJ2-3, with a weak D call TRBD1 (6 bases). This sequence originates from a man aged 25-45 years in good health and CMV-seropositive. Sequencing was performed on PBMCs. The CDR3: CASIDRSVADTQYF. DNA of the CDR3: TGTGCCAGCATTGACAGGAGTGTTGCAGATACGCAGTATTTT.